Listed below are T cell receptor beta chains from one sample, sequenced in a study of naive and memory T cell subsets. MiXCR, run by TCRdb on the UMI-ligation and nested PCR reads, gives a single entry per CDR3 protein. Of more than 20,000 distinct CDR3 sequences listed, roughly 5.4% were seen once; the top ten hold 7% to 9%. The material sequenced was blood. These receptors were collected from an adult in good health. Both conserved end residues are part of each CDR3.

V: TRBV5-1; CDR3: CASSLGGPEETQYF
V: TRBV6-5; CDR3: CASSSTGDTQYF
V: TRBV6-2/TRBV6-3; CDR3: CASSPNGVAAKNIQYF
V: TRBV11-2; CDR3: CASSFLGPWETQYF
V: TRBV19; CDR3: CASSIPREDYGYTF
V: TRBV6-2/TRBV6-3; CDR3: CASSLIEIAEAFF
V: TRBV6-4; CDR3: CARDRTGGTDTQYF
V: TRBV5-1; CDR3: CASSLLAGRGIDTQYF
V: TRBV27; CDR3: CASSLGDVGYNEQFF
V: TRBV25-1; CDR3: CASRSIGEKLFF
V: TRBV18; CDR3: CASSLQGIATEAFF
V: TRBV5-5; CDR3: CASSLLDRGSLHF
V: TRBV29-1; CDR3: CSVSTGTSGSSEQFF
V: TRBV6-2/TRBV6-3; CDR3: CASSYARTSGRNGSYNEQFF
V: TRBV15; CDR3: CATSISPTYNEQFF
V: TRBV20-1; CDR3: CSARALGRSQETQYF
V: TRBV29-1; CDR3: CSVQFVGGEEEKLFF
V: TRBV20-1; CDR3: CSAPKLAPNTGELFF
V: TRBV19; CDR3: CASTTDYSNQPQHF
V: TRBV29-1; CDR3: CSVVGTRTGDEQFF
V: TRBV4-1; CDR3: CASSQLGLAADTQYF
V: TRBV7-2; CDR3: CASSLYSGRPSYEQYF
V: TRBV10-3; CDR3: CAIGRGDKNIQYF
V: TRBV30; CDR3: CAWSDSENTEAFF
V: TRBV12-3/TRBV12-4; CDR3: CASSMDSYGDTF
V: TRBV7-6; CDR3: CASRRDSGSDEQFF
V: TRBV15; CDR3: CATSLIGGRFDEQFF
V: TRBV7-9; CDR3: CASSANMENEQFF
V: TRBV28; CDR3: CASSLRDWNYGYTF
V: TRBV28; CDR3: CASSLPQGGNEKLFF
V: TRBV28; CDR3: CASRIGGQNNQPQHF
V: TRBV30; CDR3: CAWSEREQFF
V: TRBV5-4; CDR3: CASSLRREGETQYF
V: TRBV25-1; CDR3: CASSKSWDSRSYGYTF
V: TRBV6-2/TRBV6-3; CDR3: CASSYHPAGKYTEAFF
V: TRBV29-1; CDR3: CSTGRNTEAFF
V: TRBV5-1; CDR3: CASSVQGSTGELFF
V: TRBV7-9; CDR3: CASSLWVGTGDLFPQYF
V: TRBV29-1; CDR3: CSVIRTGSVYEQFF
V: TRBV9; CDR3: CASSVGVAKQETQYF
V: TRBV29-1; CDR3: CSVLTGNRGYTF
V: TRBV29-1; CDR3: CSIRLPGPLNAQYF
V: TRBV29-1; CDR3: CSVIWTSGSTDTQYF
V: TRBV28; CDR3: CASSTSGADGETQYF
V: TRBV7-9; CDR3: CASSLGGSAGDTQYF
V: TRBV27; CDR3: CASSGQAGASYEQYF
V: TRBV29-1; CDR3: CSGSRGLGYGYTF
V: TRBV6-5; CDR3: CASSYSAVSYNEQFF
V: TRBV28; CDR3: CASSFLGEQYF
V: TRBV5-5; CDR3: CASSYLSGPNTGELFF
V: TRBV20-1; CDR3: CSARDSQKGTDTQYF
V: TRBV12-3/TRBV12-4; CDR3: CASSFWNGQF
V: TRBV13; CDR3: CASSLGWGSVNTGELFF
V: TRBV7-6; CDR3: CASSQGQGTPNTEAFF
V: TRBV7-2; CDR3: CASSLNGRARYEQYF